This TCR beta chain was captured by sequencing in a study of blood T cell repertoires in COVID-19. Across the whole study: PBMCs, B-cell-depleted T cells, or T cells were the source of the cDNA or gDNA that made up the material.

The V gene lost 6 bases and the J gene lost 2 bases, with 14 bases spanning the gap. In germline, CDR1 is MDHEN, CDR2 SYDVKM. This CDR3 comprises 14 residues. The repertoire was sequenced with immunoSEQ multiplex PCR; TCRdb's copy has only in-frame clones and lacks some. This table has roughly 210,000 clones, around 80% appearing once. V is TRBV28 and J is TRBJ2-7, with D possibly TRBD1 on 6 matching bases. The material sequenced was peripheral blood. This clonotype was obtained from a woman of 80 years or more with COVID-19, enrolled during active disease. In DNA form, the CDR3 reads TGTGCCAGCAGAAAACAGGGAATCCCCTACGAGCAGTACTTC. This codes for CASRKQGIPYEQYF.